Listed here are 14 T cell receptor beta chains from one sample, sequenced in a study of cytomegalovirus exposure and HLA in healthy donors. 60 Vbeta and 13 Jbeta primers were used in PCR. Repertoires were generated with immunoSEQ multiplex PCR, while TCRdb's copy carries only in-frame clones and drops some. There are roughly 80,000 clones in the sample; about 78% occur only once, and 0.8% to 1.1% lies in the top ten. The sample was PBMCs. The receptors were sampled from a male donor in good health and CMV-seronegative.

This chain links TRBV29-1 with TRBJ2-3; 7 bases align to TRBD2. Germline V gene data show CDR1 as SQVTM and CDR2 as ANQGSEA. The CDR3 covers 15 residues. The ends lost 6 bases at V and 1 base at J; junction bases unmatched: 10. CDR3 nucleotides: TGCAGCGTGTGCCCGGGGGGAGCGGGCACAGATACGCAGTATTTT. Translation: CSVCPGGAGTDTQYF.

This clone was observed a few times. The chain combines TRBV9 with TRBJ1-2, with 7 bases aligning to TRBD1. In germline, CDR1 is SGDLS, CDR2 YYNGEE. Trimming removed 1 base from V and 0 bases from J; junction bases left unmatched: 3. The CDR3 totals 15 residues. The CDR3 DNA is TGTGCCAGCAGCGTAACAGGGGTTGCTAACTATGGCTACACCTTC. Protein: CASSVTGVANYGYTF.

The chain carries TRBV25-1 and TRBJ1-1; D is ambiguous. Per germline, CDR1 MGHDK and CDR2 SYGVNS. Trimming took off 5 bases at V and 1 base at J, with 11 bases between the two ends. The CDR3 consists of 14 residues. CDR3 DNA: TGTGCCAGCAGTAGAGGGCCGGGGAACACTGAAGCTTTCTTT. The encoded protein is CASSRGPGNTEAFF.

The chain employs TRBV5-4 and TRBJ1-1; no reliable D call. The CDR3 extends over 11 amino acids. CDR1 SGHNT and CDR2 YYREEE come from the germline V gene (reference sequence). V gave up 5 bases and J gave up 2 bases, with 4 bases separating them. Written as DNA, the CDR3 is TGTGCCAGCAGTTTAAACACTGAAGCTTTCTTT. Its protein product is CASSLNTEAFF.

This sequence joins TRBV11-3 and TRBJ2-1; D remains unclear. Germline CDR1 reads SGHNT; CDR2 reads YENEEA. The germline V and J ends were trimmed by 4 bases and 4 bases, with 17 bases remaining between them. The CDR3 sequence is 16 residues long. The CDR3 protein is CASSSNLVIWYNEQFF. The CDR3 DNA follows: TGTGCCAGCAGCTCGAACTTGGTTATTTGGTACAATGAGCAGTTCTTC.

Only a few counts were recorded for this clone. This chain uses TRBV6-1 with TRBJ2-7, with TRBD1 as a possible D gene (6 bases). The CDR3 runs 16 residues. Germline CDR1 reads MNHNS; CDR2 reads SASEGT. The V end lost 2 bases, the J end lost 4 bases, and 18 bases lay between the germline ends. This CDR3 reads CASSEFETGGQYEQYF. The CDR3 DNA is TGTGCCAGCAGTGAATTCGAGACAGGAGGACAATACGAGCAGTACTTC.

V usage is TRBV5-1 and J usage is TRBJ2-2; weak D call: TRBD1 (6 bases). This CDR3 contains 15 residues. The ends were cut back, 4 bases at V and 0 bases at J, with 10 bases in the middle. Germline V gene data show CDR1 as SGHRS and CDR2 as YFSETQ. The CDR3 DNA reads TGCGCCAGCAGCCCGGGACAAACGAACACCGGGGAGCTGTTTTTT. Translation gives CASSPGQTNTGELFF. Using reference TRBV5-1 and TRBJ2-2 for the parts outside the CDR3, the full variable domain is KAGVTQTPRYLIKTRGQQVTLSCSPISGHRSVSWYQQTPGQGLQFLFEYFSETQRNKGNFPGRFSGRQFSNSRSEMNVSTLELGDSALYLCASSPGQTNTGELFFGEGSRLTVL.

This clone was seen only a few times. Other DNA sequences in the same sample also yield this CDR3. The rearrangement uses TRBV10-3 and TRBJ2-5, with 9 bases identical to TRBD2. The CDR3 extends over 15 amino acids. Germline V gives CDR1 ENHRY, CDR2 SYGVKD. The junction had 6 bases not matched to a gene; V was cut back by 2 bases and J by 5 bases. CDR3 DNA: TGTGCCATCAGTGAGGCTAGCGGGAATGGTGAGACCCAGTACTTC. Its protein is CAISEASGNGETQYF.

The genes are TRBV7-8 and TRBJ2-3; D is undetermined. The CDR3 loop spans 15 amino acids. Looked up from germline, CDR1 is SGHVS and CDR2 is FQNEAQ. Trimming stripped 2 bases from V and 2 bases from J, with 11 bases between. The CDR3 protein is CASSLNPRNTDTQYF. CDR3 DNA: TGTGCCAGCAGCTTAAATCCGCGTAACACAGATACGCAGTATTTT.

This clone was counted once. The chain is built from TRBV6-6 and TRBJ1-2, with 8 positions matching TRBD1. The germline V gene has CDR1 MNHNY and CDR2 SVGAGI (reference sequence). This CDR3 has 14 amino acids. V lost 0 bases to trimming and J lost 7 bases; unmatched junction nucleotides: 4. CDR3: CASSYSQGALGYTF. The CDR3 DNA reads as TGTGCCAGCAGTTACTCTCAGGGGGCCCTTGGCTACACCTTC.

The chain couples TRBV29-1 to TRBJ2-3, with 10 bases identical to TRBD2. Unmatched junction bases numbered 9, after V lost 2 bases and J lost 4 bases. Germline V gene lookup returns CDR1 SQVTM and CDR2 ANQGSEA. There are 16 residues in the CDR3. CDR3 in amino acids: CSVEMASGRGADTQYF. The CDR3 DNA sequence: TGCAGCGTTGAAATGGCTAGCGGGAGAGGCGCAGATACGCAGTATTTT.

The CDR3 spells CAAARSGYTF. CDR3 bases: TGTGCCGCCGCCAGGTCTGGCTACACCTTC. The V gene is TRBV6-6, the J gene TRBJ1-2, with D hard to call. V was pared by 11 bases and J by 7 bases, with 11 bases between. The CDR3 has 10 residues. Germline assignment: CDR1 MNHNY and CDR2 SVGAGI (reference sequence).

A word on this clone: One end of the junction is discordant with germline, which a read error may explain. The chain joins TRBV18 to TRBJ1-6; 9 nucleotides match TRBD1. Germline V gene lookup returns CDR1 KGHSH and CDR2 LQKENI. The CDR3 consists of 15 residues. For the CDR3, the DNA is TGTGCCAGCTCACCCCCACAGGGGGCTGATTCACCCCTCAACTTT. Protein product: CASSPPQGADSPLNF.

As concerns this clone: Other DNA variants within this sample encode the same CDR3. V gene TRBV5-1 combines with J gene TRBJ2-7; 9 bases align to TRBD1. Germline CDR1 is SGHRS and CDR2 is YFSETQ. Trimming cost V 3 bases and J 2 bases; bases outside gene matches: 3. The CDR3 has 14 amino acids. CDR3 in amino acids: CASSSGQGAYEQYF. CDR3 DNA sequence: TGCGCCAGCAGCTCGGGACAGGGAGCCTACGAGCAGTACTTC.